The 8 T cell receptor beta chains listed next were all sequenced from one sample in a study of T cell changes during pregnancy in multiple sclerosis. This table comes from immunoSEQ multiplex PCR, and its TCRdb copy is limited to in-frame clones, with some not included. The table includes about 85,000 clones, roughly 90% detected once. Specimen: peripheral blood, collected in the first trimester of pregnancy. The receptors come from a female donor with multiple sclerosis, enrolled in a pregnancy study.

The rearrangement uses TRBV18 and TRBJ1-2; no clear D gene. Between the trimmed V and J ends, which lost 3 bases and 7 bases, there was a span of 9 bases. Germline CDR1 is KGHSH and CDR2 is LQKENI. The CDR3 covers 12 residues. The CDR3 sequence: CASSPQEGGYTF. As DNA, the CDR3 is TGTGCCAGCTCACCTCAGGAAGGTGGCTACACCTTC.

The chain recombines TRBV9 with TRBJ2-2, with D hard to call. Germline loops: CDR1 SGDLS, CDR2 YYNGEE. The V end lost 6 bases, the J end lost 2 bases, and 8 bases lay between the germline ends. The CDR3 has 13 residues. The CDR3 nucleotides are TGTGCCAGCACCTCGACTAACACCGGGGAGCTGTTTTTT. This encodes CASTSTNTGELFF.

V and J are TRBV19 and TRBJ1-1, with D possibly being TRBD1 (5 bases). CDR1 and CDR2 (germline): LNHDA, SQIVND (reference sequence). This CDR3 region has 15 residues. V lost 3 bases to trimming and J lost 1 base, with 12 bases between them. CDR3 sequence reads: CASSIRVGANTEAFF. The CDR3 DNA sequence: TGTGCCAGTAGTATCCGGGTTGGGGCGAACACTGAAGCTTTCTTT.

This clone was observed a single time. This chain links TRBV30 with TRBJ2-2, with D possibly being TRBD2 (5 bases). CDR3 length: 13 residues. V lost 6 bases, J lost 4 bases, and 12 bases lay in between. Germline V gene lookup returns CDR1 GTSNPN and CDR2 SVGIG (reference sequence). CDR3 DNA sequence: TGTGCCTGTACCCCGAGGGCCACCGGGGAGCTGTTTTTT. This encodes CACTPRATGELFF. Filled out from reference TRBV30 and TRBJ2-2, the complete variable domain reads SQTIHQWPATLVQPVGSPLSLECTVEGTSNPNLYWYRQAAGRGLQLLFYSVGIGQISSEVPQNLSASRPQDRQFILSSKKLLLSDSGFYLCACTPRATGELFFGEGSRLTVL.

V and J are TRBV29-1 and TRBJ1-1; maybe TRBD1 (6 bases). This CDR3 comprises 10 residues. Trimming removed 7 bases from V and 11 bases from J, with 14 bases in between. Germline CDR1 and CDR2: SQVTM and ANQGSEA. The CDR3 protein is CSAGTIVAFF. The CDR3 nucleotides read TGCAGCGCGGGGACAATCGTGGCTTTCTTT.

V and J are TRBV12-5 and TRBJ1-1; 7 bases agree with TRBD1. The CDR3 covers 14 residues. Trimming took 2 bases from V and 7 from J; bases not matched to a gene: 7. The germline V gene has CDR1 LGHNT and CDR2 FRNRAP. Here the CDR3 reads CASGLPQTGYEAFF. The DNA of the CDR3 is TGTGCTAGTGGTTTGCCCCAGACAGGGTATGAAGCTTTCTTT.

The CDR3 loop is CASSLTGGGTEAFF. CDR3 nucleotides: TGTGCCAGCAGCTTAACAGGGGGTGGCACTGAAGCTTTCTTT. The chain is built from TRBV7-3 and TRBJ1-1; D may be TRBD1 (6 bases). CDR3 length: 14 residues. Trimming took 0 bases from V and 4 from J, leaving 9 bases between them. Germline V gene sequence: CDR1 SGHTA, CDR2 FQGTGA. Drawing the rest from reference TRBV7-3 and TRBJ1-1, the complete variable domain is GAGVSQTPSNKVTEKGKYVELRCDPISGHTALYWYRQSLGQGPEFLIYFQGTGAADDSGLPNDRFFAVRPEGSVSTLKIQRTERGDSAVYLCASSLTGGGTEAFFGQGTRLTVV.

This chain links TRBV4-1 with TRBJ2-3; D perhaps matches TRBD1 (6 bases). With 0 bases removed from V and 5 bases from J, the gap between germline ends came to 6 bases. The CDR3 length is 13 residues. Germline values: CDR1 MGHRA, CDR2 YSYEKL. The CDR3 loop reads CASSQDRGDTQYF. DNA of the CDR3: TGCGCCAGCAGCCAAGACAGGGGAGATACGCAGTATTTT.